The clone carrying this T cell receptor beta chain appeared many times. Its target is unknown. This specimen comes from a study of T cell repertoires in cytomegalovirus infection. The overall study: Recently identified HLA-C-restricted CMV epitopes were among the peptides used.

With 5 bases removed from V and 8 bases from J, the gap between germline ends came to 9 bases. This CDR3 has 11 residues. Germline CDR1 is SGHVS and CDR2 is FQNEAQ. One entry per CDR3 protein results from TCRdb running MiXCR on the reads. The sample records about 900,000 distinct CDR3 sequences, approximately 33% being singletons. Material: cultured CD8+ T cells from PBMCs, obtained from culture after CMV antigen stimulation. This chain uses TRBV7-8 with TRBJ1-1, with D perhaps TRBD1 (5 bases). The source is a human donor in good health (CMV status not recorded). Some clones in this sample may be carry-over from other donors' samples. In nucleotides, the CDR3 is TGTGCCAGCAGCCGTCCAGGGGAAGCTTTCTTT. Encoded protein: CASSRPGEAFF.